Listed below are T cell receptor beta chains from one sample, sequenced in a study of identical twins. From the 5' RACE reads, TCRdb called clonotypes with MiXCR, one entry per CDR3 protein. The sample contains some 240,000 distinct CDR3 sequences, about 8.5% of which appear only once. These records were also assigned to another study, of yellow fever vaccine responses in identical twins.

The sequencing sample was made of CD8+ T cells sorted from blood. The receptors here all came from a woman aged 18-29 years in good health. Both conserved end residues are part of each CDR3. The order of the fields is V gene, J gene, clone size, D gene, CDR3 protein, CDR3 DNA. D genes are given only for firm matches. Not all rows give a size; the values are once, few, many and, for expanded clones, a class.

V: TRBV7-8
J: TRBJ2-7
size: few
D: -
CDR3: CASSSPDEDNEQYF
DNA: TGTGCCAGCAGCTCTCCAGACGAGGACAACGAGCAGTACTTC

V: TRBV7-9
J: TRBJ2-7
size: -
D: -
CDR3: CASSNTRQRGYEQYF
DNA: TGTGCCAGCAGCAATACTCGACAGCGAGGATACGAGCAGTACTTC

V: TRBV20-1
J: TRBJ2-3
size: -
D: -
CDR3: CSARLVGASTDTQYF
DNA: TGCAGTGCTAGGTTGGTGGGGGCGAGCACAGATACGCAGTATTTT

V: TRBV29-1
J: TRBJ2-2
size: many
D: TRBD2
CDR3: CSVEGLADITGGELFF
DNA: TGCAGCGTCGAAGGACTAGCGGATATTACAGGCGGGGAGCTGTTTTTT

V: TRBV30
J: TRBJ2-3
size: -
D: -
CDR3: CAWSVGGITDTQYF
DNA: TGTGCCTGGAGTGTAGGGGGGATCACAGATACGCAGTATTTT

V: TRBV20-1
J: TRBJ2-1
size: few
D: -
CDR3: CSASGSESSYNEQFF
DNA: TGCAGTGCTAGCGGTAGCGAAAGCTCCTACAATGAGCAGTTCTTC

V: TRBV7-6
J: TRBJ2-3
size: few
D: TRBD2
CDR3: CASSFPLAGGVADTQYF
DNA: TGTGCCAGCAGCTTCCCCCTAGCGGGAGGAGTCGCAGATACGCAGTATTTT

V: TRBV9
J: TRBJ2-1
size: -
D: -
CDR3: CASSADNYNEQFF
DNA: TGTGCCAGCAGCGCGGACAACTACAATGAGCAGTTCTTC

V: TRBV29-1
J: TRBJ2-7
size: many
D: -
CDR3: CSALSDEQYF
DNA: TGCAGCGCCCTAAGCGACGAGCAGTACTTC

V: TRBV7-9
J: TRBJ1-3
size: few
D: -
CDR3: CASSSPRGEYSGNTIYF
DNA: TGTGCCAGCAGCTCACCACGCGGGGAATACTCTGGAAACACCATATATTTT

V: TRBV7-9
J: TRBJ2-6
size: few
D: -
CDR3: CASSLVVSVGANVLTF
DNA: TGTGCCAGCAGCTTAGTCGTCTCCGTTGGGGCCAACGTCCTGACTTTC

V: TRBV28
J: TRBJ1-1
size: many
D: TRBD1
CDR3: CASSLSDRANTEAFF
DNA: TGTGCCAGCAGTTTGTCGGACAGGGCGAACACTGAAGCTTTCTTT

V: TRBV7-3
J: TRBJ2-1
size: few
D: -
CDR3: CASSSGAGRNEQFF
DNA: TGTGCCAGCAGCTCTGGGGCAGGGCGGAATGAGCAGTTCTTC

V: TRBV14
J: TRBJ2-1
size: few
D: -
CDR3: CASSQYPPGRTYNEQFF
DNA: TGTGCCAGCAGCCAATATCCCCCAGGGAGGACCTACAATGAGCAGTTCTTC

V: TRBV7-9
J: TRBJ2-7
size: few
D: -
CDR3: CASSSDIYEQYF
DNA: TGTGCCAGCAGCTCGGACATCTACGAGCAGTACTTC

V: TRBV5-6
J: TRBJ2-1
size: many
D: TRBD1
CDR3: CASSTGTGVYNEQFF
DNA: TGTGCCAGCAGCACCGGGACAGGGGTTTACAATGAGCAGTTCTTC

V: TRBV24-1
J: TRBJ1-2
size: few
D: TRBD1
CDR3: CATSDSRQGLYGYTF
DNA: TGTGCCACCAGTGATTCGCGACAGGGCCTCTATGGCTACACCTTC

V: TRBV12-3/TRBV12-4
J: TRBJ2-7
size: -
D: -
CDR3: CASSLGYSSEQYF
DNA: TGTGCCAGCAGTTTAGGATATAGCAGCGAGCAGTACTTC

V: TRBV29-1
J: TRBJ1-1
size: few
D: -
CDR3: CSVYLARNTEAFF
DNA: TGCAGCGTTTATTTAGCGAGGAACACTGAAGCTTTCTTT

V: TRBV5-5
J: TRBJ2-7
size: -
D: -
CDR3: CASSFERTSYEQYF
DNA: TGTGCCAGCAGCTTTGAACGGACCTCCTACGAGCAGTACTTC

V: TRBV3-1
J: TRBJ2-7
size: -
D: -
CDR3: CASSRRQETYEQYF
DNA: TGTGCCAGCAGCCGGCGACAGGAGACCTACGAGCAGTACTTC

V: TRBV29-1
J: TRBJ2-7
size: -
D: -
CDR3: CSVGTADSYEQYF
DNA: TGCAGCGTTGGGACAGCAGACTCCTACGAGCAGTACTTC

V: TRBV27
J: TRBJ1-2
size: few
D: -
CDR3: CASSPGRQGGYTF
DNA: TGTGCCAGCAGCCCGGGACGGCAAGGGGGCTACACCTTC

V: TRBV3-1
J: TRBJ1-6
size: few
D: -
CDR3: CASSQDTGYNSPLHF
DNA: TGTGCCAGCAGCCAAGATACAGGGTATAATTCACCCCTCCACTTT

V: TRBV7-6
J: TRBJ1-1
size: many
D: -
CDR3: CASSLSTGEAFF
DNA: TGTGCCAGCAGCTTATCGACGGGAGAAGCTTTCTTT

V: TRBV6-2/TRBV6-3
J: TRBJ2-2
size: few
D: TRBD2
CDR3: CASSPRTASGASAPRTGELFF
DNA: TGTGCCAGCAGTCCGCGAACGGCTAGCGGGGCCTCGGCCCCGCGGACCGGGGAGCTGTTTTTT

V: TRBV5-6
J: TRBJ2-7
size: -
D: -
CDR3: CASSGGDSLGRYF
DNA: TGTGCCAGCAGCGGCGGGGACAGTCTCGGGAGGTACTTC

V: TRBV6-1
J: TRBJ2-1
size: -
D: TRBD2
CDR3: CASSPFLAGVDEQFF
DNA: TGTGCCAGCAGTCCTTTCCTAGCGGGAGTGGATGAGCAGTTCTTC

V: TRBV10-2
J: TRBJ2-3
size: few
D: TRBD2
CDR3: CASSASGRGTLGTQYF
DNA: TGCGCCAGCAGTGCCAGCGGGAGGGGGACCCTGGGGACGCAGTATTTT

V: TRBV4-1
J: TRBJ2-2
size: -
D: -
CDR3: CASSQGEGREVTGELFF
DNA: TGCGCCAGCAGCCAAGGTGAAGGCAGGGAGGTCACCGGGGAGCTGTTTTTT

V: TRBV29-1
J: TRBJ2-5
size: many
D: -
CDR3: CSVELQGRETQYF
DNA: TGCAGCGTTGAACTACAGGGACGAGAGACCCAGTACTTC

V: TRBV20-1
J: TRBJ2-7
size: -
D: -
CDR3: CSARGRSSYEQYF
DNA: TGCAGTGCTAGAGGTCGCAGCTCCTACGAGCAGTACTTC

V: TRBV27
J: TRBJ2-7
size: -
D: -
CDR3: CASSNPSHEQYF
DNA: TGTGCCAGCAGCAACCCATCCCACGAGCAGTACTTC

V: TRBV7-9
J: TRBJ2-7
size: few
D: -
CDR3: CASSLTFGDEQYF
DNA: TGTGCCAGCAGCTTAACGTTCGGGGACGAGCAGTACTTC

V: TRBV20-1
J: TRBJ2-7
size: once
D: TRBD1
CDR3: CSARGGTGVEQYF
DNA: TGCAGTGCTAGAGGGGGGACAGGGGTCGAGCAGTACTTC

V: TRBV7-6
J: TRBJ1-1
size: few
D: -
CDR3: CASSLGRPTSQGTEAFF
DNA: TGTGCCAGCAGCTTAGGGAGACCCACCAGTCAGGGGACTGAAGCTTTCTTT

V: TRBV5-6
J: TRBJ2-1
size: many
D: -
CDR3: CASSLAIGNEQFF
DNA: TGTGCCAGCAGCTTGGCCATCGGCAATGAGCAGTTCTTC